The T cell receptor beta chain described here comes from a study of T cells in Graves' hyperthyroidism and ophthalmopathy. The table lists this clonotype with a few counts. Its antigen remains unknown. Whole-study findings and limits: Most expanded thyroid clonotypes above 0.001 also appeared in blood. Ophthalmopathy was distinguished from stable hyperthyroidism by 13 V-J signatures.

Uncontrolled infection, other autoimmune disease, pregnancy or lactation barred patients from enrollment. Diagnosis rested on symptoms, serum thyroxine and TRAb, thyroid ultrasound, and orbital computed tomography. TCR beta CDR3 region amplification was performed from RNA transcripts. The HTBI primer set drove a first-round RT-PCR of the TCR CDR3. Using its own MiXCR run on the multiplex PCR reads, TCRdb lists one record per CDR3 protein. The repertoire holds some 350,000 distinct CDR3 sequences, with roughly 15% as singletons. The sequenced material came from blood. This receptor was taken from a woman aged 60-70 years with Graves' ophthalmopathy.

CDR3 residues: CASSMGGPYEQYF. CDR3 bases: TGTGCCAGTAGTATGGGGGGCCCATACGAGCAGTACTTC. The rearrangement uses TRBV19 and TRBJ2-7; the D call may be TRBD1 or TRBD2 (6 bases each). The CDR3 is 13 amino acids. The V end was cut by 3 bases, the J end by 4 bases, with 10 bases between. CDR1 LNHDA and CDR2 SQIVND come from the germline V gene (reference sequence).